The subject of this entry is one TCR beta chain. Its antigen is undetermined. Via MiXCR, TCRdb re-called the 5' RACE reads, giving one row per CDR3 protein. Seen here are 1,800,000 or so distinct CDR3 sequences, roughly a third observed once, and the top ten hold 0.25% to 0.3%. Germline V lookup: CDR1 SGHRS, CDR2 YFSETQ. Trimming at V came to 4 bases and at J to 4 bases, leaving 2 bases not matched to a gene. There are 14 residues in the CDR3. This specimen belongs to a study of identical twins. Study-level points and caveats: Memory repertoires showed no such pattern, whereas abundant cord blood beta clonotypes carried fewer insertions.

The TCR was taken from a newborn girl in good health. The chain combines TRBV5-1 with TRBJ2-5; TRBD1 matches at 12 bases. The specimen sequenced was cord blood. The CDR3 region is CASSGTGGSETQYF. DNA for the CDR3: TGCGCCAGCAGCGGGACAGGGGGCTCAGAGACCCAGTACTTC. Full variable domain (rest looked up from reference TRBV5-1 and TRBJ2-5): KAGVTQTPRYLIKTRGQQVTLSCSPISGHRSVSWYQQTPGQGLQFLFEYFSETQRNKGNFPGRFSGRQFSNSRSEMNVSTLELGDSALYLCASSGTGGSETQYFGPGTRLLVL.